This is a list of T cell receptor beta chains from one sample in a study of shared T cell receptors in the human thymus. Data came from immunoSEQ multiplex PCR; TCRdb stores just in-frame clones and leaves some out. Of roughly 410,000 clones listed, 95% were seen once; the top ten hold approximately 0.018%. The sequencing input was thymocytes. Receptor source: a human donor. Each CDR3 is given with its conserved first and last residue. The D gene is left open where the match is weak. For some rows the clone size is stated as once, few or many, or as a class when expanded; others skip it.

TRBJ2-1 - TRBD2 TRBV5-8 16 CASSSLLAGFYNEQFF TGTGCCAGCAGCTCGCTACTAGCGGGATTCTACAATGAGCAGTTCTTC
TRBJ2-3 - TRBD2 TRBV27 16 CASSMTSGRAADTQYF TGTGCCAGCAGTATGACTAGCGGGAGGGCCGCAGATACGCAGTATTTT
TRBJ2-3 - TRBD2 TRBV30 17 CAWSRPDQRDRTDTQYF TGTGCCTGGAGTCGCCCCGACCAGCGGGACCGCACAGATACGCAGTATTTT
TRBJ1-3 - TRBD1 TRBV5-6 17 CASSLAEVTGDRNTIYF TGTGCCAGCAGCTTGGCCGAGGTAACAGGGGACAGGAACACCATATATTTT
TRBJ2-7 once TRBD2 TRBV30 18 CAWSGLGWEAGGGYEQYF TGTGCCTGGAGTGGATTGGGGTGGGAAGCGGGAGGTGGGTACGAGCAGTACTTC
TRBJ2-3 - TRBD1 TRBV4-3 16 CASSRWDRFSTDTQYF TGCGCCAGCAGCCGATGGGACAGGTTTAGCACAGATACGCAGTATTTT
TRBJ2-3 - - TRBV25-1 15 CASSFRRKNTDTQYF TGTGCCAGCAGTTTCCGAAGAAAAAACACAGATACGCAGTATTTT
TRBJ1-5 - TRBD1 TRBV5-8 16 CASRQPTGEYNQPQHF TGTGCCAGCAGGCAACCGACAGGGGAGTACAATCAGCCCCAGCATTTT
TRBJ2-2 - - TRBV6-1 14 CASRGRGGHGELFF TGTGCCAGCAGGGGTAGGGGCGGCCACGGGGAGCTGTTTTTT
TRBJ2-5 - - TRBV11-2 11 CASSRRGPQYF TGTGCCAGCAGCCGGAGAGGGCCCCAGTACTTC
TRBJ1-1 - - TRBV29-1 13 CSVETGRDTEAFF TGCAGCGTTGAGACAGGACGGGACACTGAAGCTTTCTTT
TRBJ2-3 - - TRBV7-8 14 CASSFLPSTDTQYF TGTGCCAGCAGCTTTTTACCTAGCACAGATACGCAGTATTTT
TRBJ2-5 - - TRBV2 12 CASSEARGDQYF TGTGCCAGCAGTGAAGCCCGGGGAGACCAGTACTTC
TRBJ1-1 once - TRBV27 15 CASSFPLPDRTLAFF TGTGCCAGCAGTTTCCCTCTCCCTGACAGGACCCTCGCTTTCTTT
TRBJ2-1 once - TRBV15 12 CATTRRGNEQFF TGTGCCACCACTCGCCGTGGCAATGAGCAGTTCTTC
TRBJ2-1 - TRBD1 TRBV18 18 CASSGTAQERAFYNEQFF TGTGCCAGCTCCGGGACAGCCCAGGAGAGGGCTTTCTACAATGAGCAGTTCTTC
TRBJ2-2 - - TRBV13 19 CASSPEEGSGPKNTGELFF TGTGCCAGCAGCCCGGAGGAGGGCTCGGGCCCCAAGAACACCGGGGAGCTGTTTTTT
TRBJ2-2 - TRBD1 TRBV7-7 15 CASSPLRDRAGELFF TGTGCCAGCAGCCCCCTCCGGGACAGGGCCGGGGAGCTGTTTTTT
TRBJ2-1 - - TRBV28 20 CASSSYFPVWPGSPYNEQFF TGTGCCAGCAGTTCCTATTTCCCCGTCTGGCCAGGTTCCCCCTACAATGAGCAGTTCTTC
TRBJ2-7 - - TRBV7-9 13 CASGPFTSYEQYF TGTGCCAGCGGTCCCTTCACCAGCTACGAGCAGTACTTC
TRBJ2-5 - - TRBV27 14 CASRPGGPGETQYF TGTGCCAGCAGGCCAGGGGGGCCCGGGGAGACCCAGTACTTC
TRBJ2-7 few - TRBV4-1 15 CASSLTQGRTYEQYF TGCGCCAGCAGCCTAACTCAGGGGAGGACCTACGAGCAGTACTTC
TRBJ2-7 - - TRBV7-9 17 CASSHRVLQQGSYEQYF TGTGCCAGCAGCCATAGGGTCCTACAACAGGGCTCCTACGAGCAGTACTTC
TRBJ2-7 - TRBD2 TRBV6-5 14 CASSRTSRGREQYF TGTGCCAGCAGTCGGACTAGCCGGGGCCGCGAGCAGTACTTC
TRBJ1-2 once - TRBV5-1 14 CASSFEEYNYGYTF TGCGCCAGCAGCTTTGAGGAGTATAACTATGGCTACACCTTC
TRBJ2-2 - - TRBV28 13 CASSFLNTGELFF TGTGCCAGCAGTTTTCTGAACACCGGGGAGCTGTTTTTT
TRBJ2-1 - TRBD2 TRBV18 14 CASSPPAGGNEQFF TGTGCCAGCTCACCTCCCGCGGGGGGCAATGAGCAGTTCTTC
TRBJ1-3 - - TRBV5-5 16 CASSLERNSSGNTIYF TGTGCCAGCAGCTTGGAACGGAACTCCTCTGGAAACACCATATATTTT
TRBJ2-7 - TRBD2 TRBV7-8 15 CASSLASAGAYEQYF TGTGCCAGCAGCTTAGCTTCGGCGGGAGCTTACGAGCAGTACTTC
TRBJ1-1 - - TRBV25-1 17 CASSEYLMRPGNTEAFF TGTGCCAGCAGTGAATATCTTATGCGGCCCGGGAACACTGAAGCTTTCTTT
TRBJ1-4 - - TRBV23-1 16 CASSRGGGATNEKLFF TGCGCCAGCAGTAGGGGAGGGGGTGCGACTAATGAAAAACTGTTTTTT
TRBJ2-3 - - TRBV29-1 12 CSVQGDSDTQYF TGCAGCGTTCAAGGAGACTCAGATACGCAGTATTTT
TRBJ1-2 - TRBD1 TRBV25-1 13 CASTPGTGSGYTF TGTGCCAGCACCCCCGGGACAGGGAGTGGCTACACCTTC
TRBJ1-5 - - TRBV27 16 CASSLSGGDSNQPQHF TGTGCCAGCAGTTTATCGGGGGGGGATAGCAATCAGCCCCAGCATTTT
TRBJ2-1 - TRBD1 TRBV27 17 CASSSRERIGQANEQFF TGTGCCAGCAGCTCAAGAGAAAGAATCGGACAGGCCAATGAGCAGTTCTTC
TRBJ1-1 - - TRBV27 16 CASSLGQSSVNTEAFF TGTGCCAGCAGTTTGGGACAAAGCAGCGTGAACACTGAAGCTTTCTTT
TRBJ1-2 - - TRBV5-5 16 CASSARPYRVANGYTF TGTGCCAGCAGCGCGCGACCCTACAGGGTGGCTAATGGCTACACCTTC
TRBJ2-7 - - TRBV4-1 14 CASSPGDATYEQYF TGCGCCAGCAGCCCAGGGGACGCTACCTACGAGCAGTACTTC
TRBJ2-1 - TRBD2 TRBV7-6 16 CASSLVSGRAGNEQFF TGTGCCAGCAGCTTAGTCAGCGGGAGGGCTGGGAATGAGCAGTTCTTC
TRBJ1-1 - - TRBV14 14 CASSPVAWNTEAFF TGTGCCAGCAGCCCCGTCGCGTGGAACACTGAAGCTTTCTTT
TRBJ1-2 - TRBD1 TRBV5-1 15 CASSQTPTGEAGYTF TGCGCCAGCAGCCAAACCCCGACAGGGGAAGCTGGCTACACCTTC